These 30 T cell receptor beta chains came from one sample sequenced in a study of blood T cell repertoires in COVID-19. The method was immunoSEQ multiplex PCR; TCRdb's version includes in-frame clones alone and lacks a portion of them. Of 75,000 to 100,000 clones in the sample, more than 75% were seen once. Sequenced material: peripheral blood. These TCRs come from a woman older than 75 with acute or convalescent COVID-19.

This clone occurred a few times. This sequence joins TRBV7-2 and TRBJ1-2; D perhaps matches TRBD1 (5 bases). This CDR3 has 16 residues. The germline V and J ends were trimmed by 0 bases and 4 bases, with 15 bases remaining between them. Per germline, CDR1 SGHTA and CDR2 FQGNSA. The CDR3 protein is CASSLAQGRRAYGYTF. The DNA for the CDR3 is TGTGCCAGCAGCTTAGCGCAGGGACGGAGGGCCTATGGCTACACCTTC.

The chain is built from TRBV6-2 or TRBV6-3 and TRBJ2-3, with 8 bases identical to TRBD2. Trimming took 2 bases from V and 0 from J; bases not matched to a gene: 4. The CDR3 has 16 amino acids. Germline-derived CDR1 and CDR2 are MNHEY and SVGEGT. This CDR3 reads CASSYRRGASTDTQYF. The CDR3 DNA reads TGTGCCAGCAGTTACAGGCGGGGGGCCAGCACAGATACGCAGTATTTT.

The J gene is TRBJ2-4, the V gene TRBV4-2, with 9 positions matching TRBD2. Germline values: CDR1 LGHNA, CDR2 YNFKEQ. The CDR3 spans 17 residues. J was trimmed by 0 bases and V by 3 bases; bases with no gene match: 6. Written as DNA, the CDR3 is TGTGCCAGCAGCCAGTCGCGGGGGGGCCGAGCCAAAAACATTCAGTACTTC. Its translation: CASSQSRGGRAKNIQYF.

The CDR3 bases are TGTGCCAGCAGCTTAGACGCAGGGGTTACACCCCTCCACTTT. This translates into CASSLDAGVTPLHF. V usage is TRBV7-2 and J usage is TRBJ1-6; TRBD1 is a possible D gene (6 bases). There are 14 residues in the CDR3. CDR1 and CDR2 from the germline V gene are SGHTA and FQGNSA. The V end was cut by 1 base, the J end by 11 bases, with 12 bases between.

The J gene is TRBJ2-3, the V gene TRBV11-2; no clear D gene. Germline V lookup: CDR1 SGHAT, CDR2 FQNNGV. The CDR3 extends over 16 amino acids. V was trimmed by 2 bases and J by 2 bases, leaving 14 bases between them. Here the CDR3 DNA reads TGTGCCAGCAGCTTATCCGGTCACCGCAACACAGATACGCAGTATTTT. It is translated as CASSLSGHRNTDTQYF.

The chain is built from TRBV7-2 and TRBJ2-2; D gene unclear. CDR3 length: 14 amino acids. Per the germline V gene, CDR1 is SGHTA and CDR2 is FQGNSA. Trimming took 7 bases from V and 4 from J, leaving 13 bases between them. CDR3 residues: CASTEFTGTGELFF. Written as DNA, the CDR3 is TGTGCCAGCACCGAATTCACTGGCACCGGGGAGCTGTTTTTT. Based on the CDR3 plus reference TRBV7-2 and TRBJ2-2, the full variable domain is GAGVSQSPSNKVTEKGKDVELRCDPISGHTALYWYRQSLGQGLEFLIYFQGNSAPDKSGLPSDRFSAERTGGSVSTLTIQRTQQEDSAVYLCASTEFTGTGELFFGEGSRLTVL.

CDR3 sequence reads: CASSQGQGDEKLFF. CDR3 coding DNA: TGTGCCAGCAGCCAGGGGCAGGGTGATGAAAAACTGTTTTTT. This rearrangement joins TRBV4-2 to TRBJ1-4, with D perhaps matching TRBD1 (5 bases). Germline-derived CDR1 and CDR2 are LGHNA and YNFKEQ. The CDR3 is made up of 14 amino acids. Trimming stripped 3 bases from V and 6 bases from J, with 11 bases between.

J is TRBJ2-5 and V is TRBV3-1 (or the pseudogene TRBV3-2), with 8 nucleotides matching TRBD2. Trimming cost V 6 bases and J 5 bases; bases outside gene matches: 14. This CDR3 contains 16 residues. Germline values: CDR1 LGHDT, CDR2 YNNKEL (reference sequence). The CDR3 protein is CASSQPGLGGRETQYF. CDR3 DNA: TGTGCCAGCAGTCAGCCGGGACTAGGGGGTCGGGAGACCCAGTACTTC.

With respect to this clone: An end of the junction differs from the germline gene, which may be a read error. V and J are TRBV7-7 and TRBJ2-5; 8 bases line up with TRBD2. This CDR3 spans 17 amino acids. Germline values: CDR1 SSHAT, CDR2 FNYEAQ (reference sequence). For the CDR3, the DNA is TGTGCTAGCAGCTTGGGGATAAGCGGGGGCGATCAAGAGACCCAGTACTTC. This gives the protein CASSLGISGGDQETQYF.

The chain has TRBV5-4 and TRBJ2-3; 10 positions agree with TRBD2. From germline, CDR1 is SGHNT and CDR2 YYREEE (reference sequence). Trimming took 1 base from V and 3 from J; bases not matched to a gene: 2. The CDR3 runs 15 residues. DNA of the CDR3: TGTGCCAGCAGCTTGAGTAGCGGGAGGACAGATACGCAGTATTTT. Its protein product is CASSLSSGRTDTQYF.

The chain couples TRBV5-1 to TRBJ1-1, with a possible D match to TRBD1 (6 bases). The germline V and J ends were trimmed by 0 bases and 0 bases, with 12 bases remaining between them. The CDR3 is made up of 16 amino acids. Germline-derived CDR1 and CDR2 are SGHRS and YFSETQ. The CDR3 spells CASSLAGQGMNTEAFF. The CDR3 coding sequence is TGCGCCAGCAGCTTGGCGGGCCAGGGGATGAACACTGAAGCTTTCTTT.

V and J are TRBV10-2 and TRBJ2-4; TRBD1 is a possible D gene (8 bases). Germline-derived CDR1 and CDR2 are WSHSY and SAAADI. Trimming pared 6 bases from V and 7 bases from J, leaving 19 bases between. The length of the CDR3 is 15 residues. The CDR3 is CASRGQAGVRNIQYF. CDR3 sequence (DNA): TGCGCCAGCAGGGGACAGGCGGGAGTACGGAACATTCAGTACTTC.

V and J are TRBV2 and TRBJ2-1, with TRBD1 matching 7 bases. Germline CDR1 reads SNHLY; CDR2 reads FYNNEI. The junction had 7 bases not matched to a gene; V was cut back by 8 bases and J by 12 bases. The CDR3 loop spans 11 amino acids. In DNA, the CDR3 is TGTGCCAGCTCCCAGGGGGTACGGCAGTTCTTC. It translates to CASSQGVRQFF.

The chain recombines TRBV5-6 with TRBJ2-7, with D unclear. This CDR3 region has 13 residues. The V gene lost 4 bases and the J gene lost 2 bases, with 10 bases spanning the gap. CDR1 and CDR2 (germline): SGHDT, YYEEEE. This CDR3 is CASSRRGPYEQYF. The CDR3 bases are TGTGCCAGCAGCCGAAGAGGTCCCTACGAGCAGTACTTC. The full variable domain, completed using reference TRBV5-6 and TRBJ2-7, is DAGVTQSPTHLIKTRGQQVTLRCSPKSGHDTVSWYQQALGQGPQFIFQYYEEEERQRGNFPDRFSGHQFPNYSSELNVNALLLGDSALYLCASSRRGPYEQYFGPGTRLTVT.

The CDR3 here is CASSQDSSGGGDTQYF. Written as DNA, the CDR3 is TGCGCCAGCAGCCAAGATTCCAGCGGGGGAGGAGATACGCAGTATTTT. The rearrangement links TRBV4-1 to TRBJ2-3; 8 positions match TRBD2. The germline CDR1 and CDR2 sequences are MGHRA and YSYEKL. The CDR3 covers 16 residues. Trimming cost V 0 bases and J 5 bases; bases outside gene matches: 7.

In the case of this clone: The same CDR3 arises from other DNA sequences in this sample as well. The rearrangement links TRBV5-6 to TRBJ2-1; TRBD2 matches at 15 bases. With 4 bases clipped from V and 9 bases from J, the junction kept 2 bases outside the gene matches. Germline CDR1 is SGHDT and CDR2 is YYEEEE. The CDR3 is 14 residues long. The CDR3 loop reads CASSVGLAGGEQFF. CDR3 in DNA: TGTGCCAGCAGCGTGGGACTAGCGGGAGGTGAGCAGTTCTTC.

The gene calls are TRBV19 and TRBJ1-3; 7 positions match TRBD1. From germline, CDR1 is LNHDA and CDR2 SQIVND (reference sequence). V was pared by 4 bases and J by 0 bases, with 9 bases of the junction left unmatched. CDR3 length: 17 residues. CDR3 sequence (DNA): TGTGCCAGTAGTAACGGACAGGTTCGTCTCTCTGGAAACACCATATATTTT. Amino acid sequence: CASSNGQVRLSGNTIYF. The entire variable domain, with the rest obtained from reference TRBV19 and TRBJ1-3, is as follows: DGGITQSPKYLFRKEGQNVTLSCEQNLNHDAMYWYRQDPGQGLRLIYYSQIVNDFQKGDIAEGYSVSREKKESFPLTVTSAQKNPTAFYLCASSNGQVRLSGNTIYFGEGSWLTVV.

This chain links TRBV19 with TRBJ1-2; D is ambiguous. The CDR3 spans 12 residues. Germline CDR1 LNHDA, CDR2 SQIVND (reference sequence). With 5 bases removed from V and 1 base from J, the gap between germline ends came to 5 bases. CDR3 loop: CASSLGNYGYTF. In DNA form, the CDR3 reads TGTGCCAGTAGTCTCGGTAACTATGGCTACACCTTC.

The rearrangement links TRBV29-1 to TRBJ2-2, with TRBD2 identical over 7 bases. The junction had 6 bases not matched to a gene; V was cut back by 8 bases and J by 6 bases. Germline assignment: CDR1 SQVTM and CDR2 ANQGSEA. This CDR3 contains 12 residues. CDR3 amino acids: CSFRSGAGELFF. CDR3 bases: TGCAGCTTTAGGAGCGGGGCCGGGGAGCTGTTTTTT.

V is TRBV11-3 and J is TRBJ2-2; TRBD1 matches 12 bases. This CDR3 contains 15 residues. Germline loops: CDR1 SGHNT, CDR2 YENEEA. Losses at the gene ends were 6 bases for V and 6 bases for J; bases not matched to a gene: 5. CDR3 coding DNA: TGTGCCAGCAGTTCCGGGACAGGGGGCGCCGGGGAGCTGTTTTTT. Its protein product is CASSSGTGGAGELFF.

This clone was seen a single time. J is TRBJ2-7 and V is TRBV2, with 8 nucleotides matching TRBD2. Per the germline V gene, CDR1 is SNHLY and CDR2 is FYNNEI. Trimming took 10 bases from V and 2 from J; bases not matched to a gene: 7. This CDR3 spans 13 amino acids. The CDR3: CATRGGVAYEQYF. CDR3 bases: TGTGCCACCCGGGGGGGGGTGGCCTACGAGCAGTACTTC.

The chain combines TRBV28 with TRBJ1-3; 7 bases map to TRBD1. CDR1 is MDHEN, CDR2 SYDVKM, per germline. The junction had 10 bases not matched to a gene; V was cut back by 5 bases and J by 0 bases. CDR3 size: 17 residues. For the CDR3, the DNA is TGTGCCAGCAGTGGCCCGAGACAGGGCAGCTCTGGAAACACCATATATTTT. Translated, it gives CASSGPRQGSSGNTIYF.

The chain carries TRBV20-1 and TRBJ1-1; D remains ambiguous. Deletions cut 3 bases from V and 5 bases from J, with 13 bases between. The CDR3 spans 13 residues. Per the germline V gene, CDR1 is DFQATT and CDR2 is SNEGSKA (reference sequence). CDR3 amino acids: CSASPSGRTEAFF. In DNA form, the CDR3 reads TGCAGTGCTAGTCCCAGCGGGCGAACTGAAGCTTTCTTT.

The V call is TRBV15, the J call TRBJ2-5, with D tentatively TRBD1 (6 bases). Trimming pared 3 bases from V and 0 bases from J, leaving 8 bases between. CDR1 is LNHNV and CDR2 is YYDKDF in the germline V gene (reference sequence). The CDR3 has 14 amino acids. The CDR3 DNA reads as TGTGCCACCAGCAGTACAGGGTACCAAGAGACCCAGTACTTC. This gives the protein CATSSTGYQETQYF.

The V and J genes are TRBV30 and TRBJ1-2; no definite D call. Germline CDR1 GTSNPN, CDR2 SVGIG (reference sequence). The CDR3 sequence is 12 residues long. The V end lost 5 bases, the J end lost 5 bases, and 12 bases lay between the germline ends. CDR3: CAWLGYRYGYTF. Written as DNA, the CDR3 is TGTGCCTGGTTGGGCTACCGGTATGGCTACACCTTC.

The chain joins TRBV6-4 to TRBJ2-3, with 10 bases fitting TRBD2. Trimming at V came to 5 bases and at J to 0 bases, leaving 5 bases not matched to a gene. Germline CDR1 is MRHNA and CDR2 is SNTAGT. The CDR3 consists of 16 residues. The CDR3 reads CASSRLAGASTDTQYF. The DNA for the CDR3 is TGTGCCAGCAGTCGACTAGCGGGCGCTAGCACAGATACGCAGTATTTT.

This chain links TRBV5-1 with TRBJ1-4; D possibly corresponds to TRBD1 (5 bases). V gave up 4 bases and J gave up 7 bases, with 14 bases separating them. Per the germline V gene, CDR1 is SGHRS and CDR2 is YFSETQ. The CDR3 length is 14 residues. The CDR3 DNA reads TGCGCCAGCAGCCAACAGGCCTGGGGTGAAAAACTGTTTTTT. This gives the protein CASSQQAWGEKLFF.

The rearrangement joins TRBV5-1 to TRBJ1-1; D unresolved. V lost 0 bases and J 1 base, leaving 13 bases between the germline ends. The CDR3 spans 16 residues. The germline V gene has CDR1 SGHRS and CDR2 YFSETQ. CDR3 DNA: TGCGCCAGCAGCTTGGCGGCAGGCATCCAGAACACTGAAGCTTTCTTT. Its protein is CASSLAAGIQNTEAFF.

This chain connects TRBV7-3 to TRBJ2-3; D uncertain. This CDR3 is built from 15 residues. The V gene lost 1 base and the J gene lost 2 bases, with 10 bases spanning the gap. The germline V gene has CDR1 SGHTA and CDR2 FQGTGA. CDR3 sequence reads: CASSLIGGVTDTQYF. Here the CDR3 DNA reads TGTGCCAGCAGCTTAATCGGCGGTGTCACAGATACGCAGTATTTT.

This sequence joins TRBV2 and TRBJ2-1, with TRBD2 matching over 10 bases. Germline V gene sequence: CDR1 SNHLY, CDR2 FYNNEI. This CDR3 comprises 15 residues. J lost 5 bases, V lost 4 bases, and 5 bases had no gene match. The CDR3: CASSARTSGNNEQFF. Here the CDR3 DNA reads TGTGCCAGCAGTGCTCGGACTAGCGGAAACAATGAGCAGTTCTTC.